Shown below are 19 T cell receptor beta chains from a single sample sequenced in a study of CD8 T cells in ankylosing spondylitis. For these receptors, no antigen is known. Notes on the study in general: Ankylosing spondylitis blood appeared to carry a characteristic TCR beta motif of several highly homologous variants.

TCRdb analysed the 5' RACE reads with MiXCR anew, one entry per CDR3 protein. The sample has some 450,000 distinct CDR3 sequences; roughly 17% are singletons. Sequencing used blood, either unsorted or a sorted T cell fraction (not recorded which). The source is a male donor with ankylosing spondylitis.

The rearrangement uses TRBV28 and TRBJ2-7; TRBD1 agrees at 7 bases. Trimming cost V 1 base and J 3 bases; bases outside gene matches: 3. The germline V gene encodes CDR1 MDHEN and CDR2 SYDVKM. The CDR3 consists of 14 residues. The CDR3 DNA reads as TGTGCCAGCAGTTTATCGACAGGGAGCTACGAGCAGTACTTC. It is translated as CASSLSTGSYEQYF.

This clonotype was seen many times. The chain is built from TRBV29-1 and TRBJ2-1, with 8 bases lining up with TRBD1. V was clipped by 6 bases and J by 7 bases; unmatched bases: 20. Germline CDR1 SQVTM, CDR2 ANQGSEA. This CDR3 comprises 17 residues. In nucleotides, the CDR3 is TGCAGCGTCCGGGCCCGGACAGGGATAAACAATCTAAATGAGCAGTTCTTC. This codes for CSVRARTGINNLNEQFF.

This clonotype was seen repeatedly, ten times or more. The V and J genes are TRBV2 and TRBJ1-1, with D possibly TRBD1 on 6 matching bases. Trimming cost V 6 bases and J 4 bases, with 18 bases left between them. This CDR3 comprises 15 residues. Germline-derived CDR1 and CDR2 are SNHLY and FYNNEI. CDR3 amino acids: CASRADSGVPTEAFF. The CDR3 DNA sequence: TGTGCCAGCAGGGCGGATTCAGGGGTCCCCACTGAAGCTTTCTTT.

The V call is TRBV10-3, the J call TRBJ2-1, with 8 positions matching TRBD2. Germline CDR1 ENHRY, CDR2 SYGVKD. There are 14 residues in the CDR3. J was trimmed by 6 bases and V by 6 bases; bases with no gene match: 7. As DNA, the CDR3 is TGTGCCATCAGAGAAGGACTAGCATTCAATGAGCAGTTCTTC. Translation gives CAIREGLAFNEQFF.

Remarks on this clonotype: Given a much more abundant clone one base away, this may be a read error. The chain is built from TRBV7-2 and TRBJ2-3; TRBD2 might be the D (6 bases). Trimming cost V 1 base and J 4 bases, with 12 bases left between them. Per the germline V gene, CDR1 is SGHTA and CDR2 is FQGNSA. The CDR3 has 15 amino acids. Here the CDR3 DNA reads TGTGCCAGCAGCTTAGAACCAGCGGGCGCAGATACGCAGTATTTT. It translates to CASSLEPAGADTQYF.

The chain combines TRBV20-1 with TRBJ1-3, with D perhaps TRBD1 (5 bases). V was pared by 6 bases and J by 8 bases, with 17 bases between. The CDR3 spans 13 residues. Germline CDR1 DFQATT, CDR2 SNEGSKA (reference sequence). The CDR3 bases are TGCAGTGCCCAGGGACGGGGAGCGGACACCATATATTTT. It specifies CSAQGRGADTIYF.

The count of this clonotype is one. This chain joins TRBV19 and TRBJ1-5; D is ambiguous. Per the germline V gene, CDR1 is LNHDA and CDR2 is SQIVND (reference sequence). This CDR3 has 16 amino acids. The germline V and J ends were trimmed by 5 bases and 3 bases, with 17 bases remaining between them. CDR3 sequence (DNA): TGTGCCAGTAGTGTCACCGGGTCCACCATCAATCAGCCCCAGCATTTT. Its translation: CASSVTGSTINQPQHF.

CDR3 loop: CSVETPSGALDEQFF. The CDR3 region has the DNA TGCAGCGTTGAAACCCCTAGCGGGGCTTTGGATGAGCAGTTCTTC. This chain links TRBV29-1 with TRBJ2-1; 9 bases map to TRBD2. V gave up 2 bases and J gave up 8 bases; unmatched junction bases: 10. This CDR3 spans 15 amino acids. Germline V CDR1 and CDR2: SQVTM, ANQGSEA.

This clonotype has only a few counts. V usage is TRBV4-1 and J usage is TRBJ1-1; no definite D call. Germline-derived CDR1 and CDR2 are MGHRA and YSYEKL. The CDR3 totals 14 residues. Trimming shortened V by 2 bases and J by 0 bases, and 7 bases separated the two germline ends. For the CDR3, the DNA is TGCGCCAGCAGCCAACACGGGATGAACACTGAAGCTTTCTTT. The encoded protein is CASSQHGMNTEAFF.

This clonotype was observed at least ten times. The gene calls are TRBV5-1 and TRBJ1-1; no clear D gene. The CDR3 length is 14 residues. Trimming removed 1 base from V and 1 base from J, with 8 bases in between. The germline V gene has CDR1 SGHRS and CDR2 YFSETQ. CDR3: CASSLLPENTEAFF. CDR3 nucleotides: TGCGCCAGCAGCTTGCTACCAGAGAACACTGAAGCTTTCTTT.

This clonotype appeared many times. This chain's CDR3 is CASSPGQGQGSPLHF. CDR3 nucleotide sequence: TGTGCCAGCAGCCCAGGACAGGGACAAGGTTCACCCCTCCACTTT. This chain uses TRBV2 with TRBJ1-6; TRBD1 aligns across 8 bases. V shed 6 bases and J 9 bases; nucleotides not matched to a gene: 10. The CDR3 loop spans 15 amino acids. CDR1 is SNHLY and CDR2 is FYNNEI in the germline V gene.

The gene calls are TRBV29-1 and TRBJ1-1; D call uncertain. Germline assignment: CDR1 SQVTM and CDR2 ANQGSEA. The ends were cut back, 8 bases at V and 1 base at J, with 11 bases in the middle. The CDR3 covers 12 residues. CDR3 sequence: CSTVARNTEAFF. The CDR3 coding sequence is TGCAGCACTGTAGCAAGGAACACTGAAGCTTTCTTT.

This chain joins TRBV2 and TRBJ1-4, with TRBD1 matching 8 bases. Germline V gives CDR1 SNHLY, CDR2 FYNNEI. This CDR3 comprises 16 residues. V lost 2 bases to trimming and J lost 7 bases; unmatched junction nucleotides: 9. The CDR3 loop reads CASSEIRTGRSEKLFF. The CDR3 region has the DNA TGTGCCAGCAGTGAAATTCGGACAGGGAGGAGTGAAAAACTGTTTTTT.

There are many counts of this clonotype. The CDR3 DNA sequence: TGCGCCAGCAGCCAAAGGACTAGCGGGAAAGGCAATGAGCAGTTCTTC. Its translation: CASSQRTSGKGNEQFF. The chain uses TRBV5-1 and TRBJ2-1; 12 bases map to TRBD2. Looked up from germline, CDR1 is SGHRS and CDR2 is YFSETQ. The CDR3 extends over 16 amino acids. V dropped 4 bases and J dropped 6; count of bases not matched to a gene: 8.

Worth noting for this clonotype: Just one base apart from a much larger clone, this may be a read error. Lacking the conserved final phenylalanine or tryptophan, this CDR3 likely reflects a read error. V is TRBV12-3 or TRBV12-4 and J is TRBJ2-5, with D perhaps TRBD1 (6 bases). Deletions cut 4 bases from V and 5 bases from J, with 17 bases between. CDR3 length: 15 amino acids. CDR3 residues: CASSYRESSGETQYL. The CDR3 DNA is TGTGCCAGCAGTTACAGGGAGTCCTCGGGGGAGACCCAGTACCTC.

The table lists this clonotype with a few counts. The chain joins TRBV6-2 or TRBV6-3 to TRBJ1-1, with 8 bases identical to TRBD1. Per the germline V gene, CDR1 is MNHEY and CDR2 is SVGEGT. J was trimmed by 3 bases and V by 6 bases; bases with no gene match: 6. The CDR3 consists of 14 residues. In DNA, the CDR3 is TGTGCCAGCAGACAGGGGGTTGGAGACACTGAAGCTTTCTTT. It codes for CASRQGVGDTEAFF.

The rearrangement uses TRBV5-1 and TRBJ2-1; a possible D gene is TRBD1 (5 bases). Germline CDR1 reads SGHRS; CDR2 reads YFSETQ. With 4 bases removed from V and 5 bases from J, the gap between germline ends came to 16 bases. CDR3 size: 15 residues. The CDR3 DNA reads as TGCGCCAGCAGCGCCCAAGGGGCGAAAAACAATGAGCAGTTCTTC. Protein product: CASSAQGAKNNEQFF.

The CDR3 bases are TGCAGTGCTCCTACTAGTGGGAGGACAGATACGCAGTATTTT. Translation gives CSAPTSGRTDTQYF. The chain joins TRBV20-1 to TRBJ2-3; D may be TRBD2 (6 bases). The CDR3 sequence is 14 residues long. Germline V gives CDR1 DFQATT, CDR2 SNEGSKA (reference sequence). V lost 5 bases and J 3 bases, leaving 15 bases between the germline ends.

V gene TRBV7-8 combines with J gene TRBJ1-2, with 7 positions matching TRBD1. J lost 5 bases, V lost 5 bases, and 14 bases had no gene match. Germline assignment: CDR1 SGHVS and CDR2 FQNEAQ. The CDR3 covers 16 residues. The CDR3 is CASSQTDRAGRYGYTF. In DNA form, the CDR3 reads TGTGCCAGCAGCCAAACAGACAGGGCCGGGAGGTATGGCTACACCTTC.